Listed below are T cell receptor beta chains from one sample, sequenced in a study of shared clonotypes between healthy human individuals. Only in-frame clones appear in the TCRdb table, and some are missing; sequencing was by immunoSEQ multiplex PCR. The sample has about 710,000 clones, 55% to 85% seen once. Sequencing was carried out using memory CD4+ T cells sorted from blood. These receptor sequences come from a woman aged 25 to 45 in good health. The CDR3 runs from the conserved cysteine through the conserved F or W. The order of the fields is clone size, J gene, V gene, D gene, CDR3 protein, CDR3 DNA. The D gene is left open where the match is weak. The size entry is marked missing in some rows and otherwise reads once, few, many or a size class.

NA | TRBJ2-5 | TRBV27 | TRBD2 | CATRLAGNQETQYF | TGTGCCACAAGACTAGCGGGGAACCAAGAGACCCAGTACTTC
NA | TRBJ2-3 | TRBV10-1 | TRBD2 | CASSPGLASTDTQYF | TGCGCCAGCAGCCCGGGACTAGCTTCCACAGATACGCAGTATTTT
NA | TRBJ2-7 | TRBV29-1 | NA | CSVGAIFGEQYF | TGCAGCGTTGGCGCGATTTTCGGGGAGCAGTACTTC
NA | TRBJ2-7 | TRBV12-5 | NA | CASGPRLDLNYEQYF | TGTGCTAGTGGTCCACGACTAGATCTGAACTACGAGCAGTACTTC
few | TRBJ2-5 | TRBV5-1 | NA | CASSYQDRPQETQYF | TGCGCCAGCAGCTATCAAGACAGGCCACAAGAGACCCAGTACTTC
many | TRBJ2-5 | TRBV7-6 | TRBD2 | CASSPIKLGGSETQYF | TGTGCCAGCAGCCCTATTAAACTGGGGGGGTCGGAGACCCAGTACTTC
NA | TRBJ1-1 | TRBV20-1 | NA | CSAAGNTEAFF | TGCAGTGCTGCGGGGAACACTGAAGCTTTCTTT
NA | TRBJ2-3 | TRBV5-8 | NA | CASSLGRGDTQYF | TGTGCCAGCAGCTTGGGACGCGGGGATACGCAGTATTTT
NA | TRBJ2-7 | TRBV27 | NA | CASSPIPSYEQYF | TGTGCCAGCAGTCCTATACCTTCCTACGAGCAGTACTTC
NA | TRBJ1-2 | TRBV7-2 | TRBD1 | CASSRQGALLFYGYTF | TGTGCCAGCAGCAGACAGGGGGCATTATTGTTCTATGGCTACACCTTC
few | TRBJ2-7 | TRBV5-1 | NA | CASSPGGGHYEQYF | TGCGCCAGCAGCCCAGGGGGGGGTCACTACGAGCAGTACTTC
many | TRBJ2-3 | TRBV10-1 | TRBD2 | CASGNLGLAGGASSTDTQYF | TGCGCCAGCGGGAACCTTGGTCTAGCGGGAGGGGCGTCTAGCACAGATACGCAGTATTTT
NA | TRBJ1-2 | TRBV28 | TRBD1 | CASSRGQDYGYTF | TGTGCCAGCAGCCGGGGACAGGACTATGGCTACACCTTC
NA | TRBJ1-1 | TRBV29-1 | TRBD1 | CSVRTGLNTEAFF | TGCAGCGTTAGGACAGGGCTGAACACTGAAGCTTTCTTT
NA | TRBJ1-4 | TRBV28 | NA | CASSLLGEKLFF | TGTGCCAGCAGTTTATTGGGGGAAAAACTGTTTTTT
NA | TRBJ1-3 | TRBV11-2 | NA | CASSSGGNTIYF | TGTGCCAGCAGCTCCGGTGGAAACACCATATATTTT
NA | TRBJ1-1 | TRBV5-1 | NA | CASSLIDPLNTEAFF | TGCGCCAGCAGCTTAATCGACCCACTCAACACTGAAGCTTTCTTT
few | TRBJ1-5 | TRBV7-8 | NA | CASSLVGQPQHF | TGTGCCAGCAGCTTAGTTGGTCAGCCCCAGCATTTT
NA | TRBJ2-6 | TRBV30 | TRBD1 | CACARDRANSGANVLTF | TGTGCCTGTGCCCGGGACAGGGCCAACTCTGGGGCCAACGTCCTGACTTTC
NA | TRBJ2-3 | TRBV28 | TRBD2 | CASSPGTSGSRADTQYF | TGTGCCAGCAGTCCAGGGACTAGCGGGAGTAGGGCAGATACGCAGTATTTT
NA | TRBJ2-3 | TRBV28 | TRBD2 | CASSSGLAGGVQYF | TGTGCCAGCAGCTCTGGACTAGCGGGAGGGGTGCAGTATTTT
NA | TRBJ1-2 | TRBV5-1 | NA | CASSQTGYGYTF | TGCGCCAGCAGCCAGACCGGCTATGGCTACACCTTC
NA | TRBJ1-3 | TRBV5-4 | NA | CDEGGSTIYF | TGTGATGAGGGAGGATCCACCATATATTTT
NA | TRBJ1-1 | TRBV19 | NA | CASSPPMPGRGTEAFF | TGTGCCAGTAGTCCGCCTATGCCGGGGCGGGGCACTGAAGCTTTCTTT
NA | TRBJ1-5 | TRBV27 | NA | CASSPGVGGYRDQPQHF | TGTGCCAGCAGTCCGGGGGTCGGGGGTTACAGGGATCAGCCCCAGCATTTT
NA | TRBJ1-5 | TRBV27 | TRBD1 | CASSFGQGNDQPQHF | TGTGCCAGCAGTTTCGGACAGGGGAACGATCAGCCCCAGCATTTT
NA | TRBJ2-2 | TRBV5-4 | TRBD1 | CASSSTGVGELFF | TGTGCCAGCAGCTCCACAGGGGTCGGGGAGCTGTTTTTT
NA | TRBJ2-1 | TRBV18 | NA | CASSLGEYNEQFF | TGTGCCAGCTCGCTCGGAGAGTACAATGAGCAGTTCTTC
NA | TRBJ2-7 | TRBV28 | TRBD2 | CASGIPGTRLGYEQYF | TGTGCCAGCGGCATACCCGGGACTAGACTCGGCTACGAGCAGTACTTC
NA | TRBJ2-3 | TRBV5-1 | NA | CASSLGQLTDTQYF | TGCGCCAGCAGCTTGGGGCAGTTGACAGATACGCAGTATTTT
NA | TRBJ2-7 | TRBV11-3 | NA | CASSSVNYGLYEQYF | TGTGCCAGCAGCTCGGTAAATTATGGCCTCTACGAGCAGTACTTC
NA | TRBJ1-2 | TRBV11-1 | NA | CASSSSVDRNTF | TGTGCCAGCAGCTCCTCTGTGGACAGAAACACCTTC
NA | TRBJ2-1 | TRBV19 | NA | CASSKVWGLEQFF | TGTGCCAGTAGTAAAGTGTGGGGACTTGAGCAGTTCTTC
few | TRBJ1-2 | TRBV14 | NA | CASSQNRDSGYTF | TGTGCCAGCAGCCAAAACAGGGATAGTGGCTACACCTTC
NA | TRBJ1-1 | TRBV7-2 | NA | CASSAPRGVGTEAFF | TGTGCCAGCAGCGCGCCCCGGGGCGTGGGTACTGAAGCTTTCTTT
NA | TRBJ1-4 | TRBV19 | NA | CASSGTGAKKLFF | TGTGCCAGTAGTGGAACAGGTGCGAAAAAACTGTTTTTT
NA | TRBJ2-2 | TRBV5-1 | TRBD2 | CASSLYGTTNTGELFF | TGCGCCAGCAGCTTATACGGGACTACGAACACCGGGGAGCTGTTTTTT
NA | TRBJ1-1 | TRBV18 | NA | CASSQGPGTEAFF | TGTGCCAGCTCACAGGGACCGGGCACTGAAGCTTTCTTT
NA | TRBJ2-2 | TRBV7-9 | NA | CASSLDFSGNTGELFF | TGTGCCAGCAGCTTAGATTTCTCGGGGAACACCGGGGAGCTGTTTTTT
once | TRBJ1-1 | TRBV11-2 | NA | CASSLRAGRRSTEAFF | TGTGCCAGCAGCTTAAGGGCAGGCAGGCGGAGCACTGAAGCTTTCTTT
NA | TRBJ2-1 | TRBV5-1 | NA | CASSLARLNNEQFF | TGCGCCAGCAGCTTGGCTCGTCTGAACAATGAGCAGTTCTTC
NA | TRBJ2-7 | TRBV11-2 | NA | CASSLEYWTPYEQYF | TGTGCCAGCAGCTTAGAATACTGGACACCTTACGAGCAGTACTTC
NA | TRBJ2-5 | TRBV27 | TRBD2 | CASSQRLAGVRETQYF | TGTGCCAGCAGTCAGAGACTAGCGGGAGTCCGGGAGACCCAGTACTTC
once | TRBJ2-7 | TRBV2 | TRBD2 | CASAGQREGLERYF | TGTGCCAGCGCTGGCCAGCGGGAGGGCCTGGAGCGGTACTTC
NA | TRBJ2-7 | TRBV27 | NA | CASSLSHSSYEQYF | TGTGCCAGCAGTTTATCGCACAGCTCCTACGAGCAGTACTTC
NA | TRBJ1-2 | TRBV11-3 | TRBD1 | CASSSGQGHGYTF | TGTGCCAGCAGCAGCGGACAGGGTCATGGCTACACCTTC
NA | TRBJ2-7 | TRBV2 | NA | CASREVNYEQYF | TGTGCCAGCCGCGAAGTTAACTACGAGCAGTACTTC
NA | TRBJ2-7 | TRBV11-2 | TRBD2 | CASSFQRDSYEQYF | TGTGCCAGCAGCTTCCAGCGGGATAGTTACGAGCAGTACTTC
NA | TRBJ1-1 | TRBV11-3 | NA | CASSPTGREAFF | TGTGCCAGCAGCCCAACAGGGAGAGAAGCTTTCTTT
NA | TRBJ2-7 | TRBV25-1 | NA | CASSARRSSYEQYF | TGTGCCAGCAGTGCCCGCCGTAGCTCCTACGAGCAGTACTTC
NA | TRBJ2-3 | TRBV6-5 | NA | CASSSNTDTQYF | TGTGCCAGCAGTTCAAACACAGATACGCAGTATTTT
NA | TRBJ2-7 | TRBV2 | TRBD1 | CASNQGQGGEQYF | TGTGCCAGCAACCAGGGACAGGGGGGCGAGCAGTACTTC
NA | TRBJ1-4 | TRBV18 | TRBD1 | CASSPRGTGSTNEKLFF | TGTGCCAGCTCACCACGAGGGACAGGGTCGACTAATGAAAAACTGTTTTTT
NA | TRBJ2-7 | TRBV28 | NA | CASSPATTHPWWAYEQYF | TGTGCCAGCAGCCCTGCCACAACCCACCCGTGGTGGGCCTACGAGCAGTACTTC
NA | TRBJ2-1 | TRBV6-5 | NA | CASSSTPGYGQFF | TGTGCCAGCAGTTCCACTCCAGGGTACGGGCAGTTCTTC
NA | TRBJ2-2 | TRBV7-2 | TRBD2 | CASSLPGGSIYTGELFF | TGTGCCAGCAGCCTACCCGGCGGGAGTATTTACACCGGGGAGCTGTTTTTT
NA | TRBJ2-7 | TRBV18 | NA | CASSPKQGISSGDPEQYF | TGTGCCAGCTCACCGAAACAGGGGATAAGTAGCGGGGACCCCGAGCAGTACTTC